These T cell receptor beta chains were read from a single sample in a study of Ad26.COV2.S vaccination and SARS-CoV-2 variants. Clones were read by immunoSEQ multiplex PCR, and TCRdb kept only the in-frame ones, dropping some. Among 300,000 to 500,000 clones listed, less than 90% were seen once. Sequencing was performed on peripheral blood, taken in a trial of Ad26.COV2.S vaccine versus placebo. These receptors were obtained from a person aged 18-65 years who received the Ad26.COV2.S COVID-19 vaccine or a placebo. Each CDR3 is given with its conserved first and last residue.

>TRBV6-5
CASSYGGPTNTGELFF
>TRBV6-2/TRBV6-3
CASSWTQTEAFF
>TRBV13
CASSIDRGLGNSPLHF
>TRBV29-1
CSVDRTSGTDTQYF
>TRBV11-3
CASSISRQETQYF
>TRBV10-2
CASSESGAGISTDTQYF
>TRBV5-1
CASSAAGAVGQVEQFF
>TRBV29-1
CSVEKTATETQYF
>TRBV19
CASSRGLAGGPVDEQFF
>TRBV9
CASSPRDFNTDTQYF
>TRBV2
CASSGSLMGTGELFF
>TRBV24-1
CATSEEGLADHTGELFF
>TRBV3-1/TRBV3-2
CASSQESGTYNSPLHF
>TRBV10-3
CAISDPQETQYF
>TRBV5-4
CASSLVRGENTEAFF
>TRBV5-1
CASSLRSPSNEKLFF
>TRBV5-1
CASRQGAGQPQHF
>TRBV4-3
CASSQVSAGGRETQYF
>TRBV5-4
CAPGVLGTDTQYF
>TRBV5-4
CASSLDLRGDTQYF
>TRBV19
CASSIQAAKTQYF
>TRBV5-1
CASSLFDGANTEAFF
>TRBV4-3
CASSHTAGNTIYF
>TRBV5-1
CASSLGTENYEQYF
>TRBV27
CASTQSRQGIIVNTEAFF
>TRBV5-8
CASSLGTPSTYEQYF
>TRBV6-5
CASRSGNDNSPLHF
>TRBV2
CANRDNQETQYF
>TRBV19
CASSITQLNSPLHF
>TRBV19
CASSPGHLYGYTF
>TRBV5-1
CASSLDVDNYGYTF